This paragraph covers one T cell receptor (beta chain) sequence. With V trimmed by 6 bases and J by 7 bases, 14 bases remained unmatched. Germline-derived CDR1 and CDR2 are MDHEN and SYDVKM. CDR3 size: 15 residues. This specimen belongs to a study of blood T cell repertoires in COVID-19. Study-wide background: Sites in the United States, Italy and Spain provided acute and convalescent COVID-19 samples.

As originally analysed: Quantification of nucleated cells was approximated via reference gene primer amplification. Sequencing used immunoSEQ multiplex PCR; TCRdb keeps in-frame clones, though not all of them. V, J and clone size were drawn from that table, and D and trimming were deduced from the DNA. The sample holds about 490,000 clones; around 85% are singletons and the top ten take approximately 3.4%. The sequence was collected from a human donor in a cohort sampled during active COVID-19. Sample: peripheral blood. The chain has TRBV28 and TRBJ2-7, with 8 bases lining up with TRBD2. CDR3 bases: TGTGCCAGCAGAACCGCCGGGACTAGTTCCGCGGAGCAGTACTTC. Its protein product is CASRTAGTSSAEQYF.